One sample yielded the 27 T cell receptor beta chains listed below, sequenced in a study of T cells in Graves' hyperthyroidism and ophthalmopathy. Authors of the study amplified TCR beta CDR3 regions from RNA transcripts. Researchers ran a first-round RT-PCR on the TCR CDR3 using the HTBI primer set. TCRdb reanalysed the multiplex PCR reads using MiXCR and keeps one entry per CDR3 protein. The sample records some 360,000 distinct CDR3 sequences, around 13% being singletons. The sequenced material came from blood. These TCRs come from an older woman with Graves' hyperthyroidism.

The rearrangement uses TRBV12-3 or TRBV12-4 and TRBJ1-1; TRBD1 agrees at 9 bases. V gave up 6 bases and J gave up 4 bases; unmatched junction bases: 6. The length of the CDR3 is 14 residues. CDR3 nucleotide sequence: TGTGCCAGCAGGCGACAGGGGGTTCGCACTGAAGCTTTCTTT. It yields the protein CASRRQGVRTEAFF.

The rearrangement uses TRBV7-3 and TRBJ2-3, with TRBD2 matching over 11 bases. Germline CDR1 SGHTA, CDR2 FQGTGA. The CDR3 runs to 14 residues. Losses at the gene ends were 10 bases for V and 3 bases for J; bases not matched to a gene: 6. CDR3 DNA: TGTGCCACGGGCCTAGCGGGAGGTACAGATACGCAGTATTTT. It codes for CATGLAGGTDTQYF.

The chain links TRBV19 to TRBJ1-2; the match to TRBD1 covers 12 bases. The CDR3 spans 16 residues. CDR1 is LNHDA, CDR2 SQIVND, per germline (reference sequence). After removal of 7 bases from V and 6 bases from J, the junction contained 12 bases not matched to a gene. The CDR3 loop reads CASTQGGTGGVNGYTF. The CDR3 DNA sequence: TGTGCCAGTACCCAAGGCGGGACAGGGGGCGTAAATGGCTACACCTTC.

This clonotype came up many times. The chain carries TRBV20-1 and TRBJ2-1, with 11 bases matching TRBD2. Germline CDR1 is DFQATT and CDR2 is SNEGSKA (reference sequence). The CDR3 length is 16 residues. The V segment lost 5 bases and the J segment 4 bases; nucleotides outside the gene matches: 10. CDR3 sequence (DNA): TGCAGTGCTGTTCCCGGGACTAGCGGAGGATACAATGAGCAGTTCTTC. It codes for CSAVPGTSGGYNEQFF.

The chain links TRBV6-2 or TRBV6-3 to TRBJ1-6; a weak D match, TRBD1 (5 bases). CDR1 is MNHEY, CDR2 SVGEGT, per germline. Trimming removed 6 bases at V and 5 bases at J, with 17 bases between. This CDR3 is built from 16 residues. For the CDR3, the DNA is TGTGCCAGCAGGACAACCGGGACGGGCCATAATTCACCCCTCCACTTT. Amino acid sequence: CASRTTGTGHNSPLHF.

This clonotype appeared many times. The gene calls are TRBV5-1 and TRBJ2-1; TRBD2 might be the D (5 bases). The ends were cut back, 0 bases at V and 7 bases at J, with 11 bases in the middle. Germline lookup yields CDR1 SGHRS and CDR2 YFSETQ. The CDR3 runs to 14 residues. As DNA, the CDR3 is TGCGCCAGCAGCTTGGGGGAGACTCTGAATGAGCAGTTCTTC. This translates into CASSLGETLNEQFF. The full variable domain, in which reference TRBV5-1 and TRBJ2-1 provide the parts outside the CDR3, is KAGVTQTPRYLIKTRGQQVTLSCSPISGHRSVSWYQQTPGQGLQFLFEYFSETQRNKGNFPGRFSGRQFSNSRSEMNVSTLELGDSALYLCASSLGETLNEQFFGPGTRLTVL.

The table lists this clonotype with many counts. The chain carries TRBV30 and TRBJ2-3, with D uncertain. V shed 3 bases and J shed 4 bases, with 8 bases lying between them. Germline lookup yields CDR1 GTSNPN and CDR2 SVGIG (reference sequence). This CDR3 contains 12 residues. Here the CDR3 reads CAWSSGADTQYF. The CDR3 region has the DNA TGTGCCTGGAGCTCGGGTGCAGATACGCAGTATTTT.

This clonotype has ten or more counts. This chain links TRBV11-2 with TRBJ2-1; 7 nucleotides align to TRBD2. The CDR3 has 15 amino acids. Losses at the gene ends were 5 bases for V and 6 bases for J; bases not matched to a gene: 10. CDR1 is SGHAT and CDR2 is FQNNGV in the germline V gene. CDR3 in amino acids: CASSRHLGGFNEQFF. The CDR3 DNA is TGTGCCAGCAGCCGACATTTGGGGGGGTTCAATGAGCAGTTCTTC.

This clonotype was counted a few times. The V and J genes are TRBV27 and TRBJ1-2; D gene uncertain. Trimming took off 5 bases at V and 4 bases at J, with 17 bases between the two ends. Per germline, CDR1 MNHEY and CDR2 SMNVEV (reference sequence). The CDR3 is made up of 15 amino acids. This CDR3 is CASSPRDAPSYGYTF. DNA for the CDR3: TGTGCCAGCAGTCCCCGCGACGCCCCCAGCTATGGCTACACCTTC.

This clonotype was counted ten times or more. The chain carries TRBV27 and TRBJ1-1; maybe TRBD1 (6 bases). CDR1 is MNHEY and CDR2 is SMNVEV in the germline V gene (reference sequence). CDR3 size: 14 residues. V lost 3 bases and J 1 base, leaving 9 bases between the germline ends. The CDR3 DNA is TGTGCCAGCAGTTTTCAGGGGCAGAACACTGAAGCTTTCTTT. Residues: CASSFQGQNTEAFF.

The table lists this clonotype with a few counts. The rearrangement joins TRBV5-1 to TRBJ1-2, with a tentative D call TRBD1 (6 bases). CDR1 is SGHRS and CDR2 is YFSETQ in the germline V gene. The CDR3 sequence is 16 residues long. V lost 0 bases, J lost 2 bases, and 14 bases lay in between. The CDR3 coding sequence is TGCGCCAGCAGCTTGGGGCGGCAGGGGACAAACTATGGCTACACCTTC. It yields the protein CASSLGRQGTNYGYTF.

This clonotype turned up a few times. The gene calls are TRBV6-5 and TRBJ1-4; a possible D gene is TRBD1 (5 bases). V lost 2 bases to trimming and J lost 8 bases, with 12 bases between them. The germline V gene encodes CDR1 MNHEY and CDR2 SVGAGI. The CDR3 extends over 14 amino acids. The CDR3 here is CASSYGSGGEKLFF. CDR3 DNA: TGTGCCAGCAGTTACGGCTCCGGGGGGGAAAAACTGTTTTTT.

This clonotype was counted only a few times. DNA for the CDR3: TGTGCCAGCAGCATCCGACTAGCGGGAGGTAGAGATACGCAGTATTTT. Translating it yields CASSIRLAGGRDTQYF. V gene TRBV7-9 combines with J gene TRBJ2-3; 13 nucleotides agree with TRBD2. The CDR3 sequence is 16 residues long. Germline V gene lookup returns CDR1 SEHNR and CDR2 FQNEAQ (reference sequence). With 5 bases clipped from V and 5 bases from J, the junction kept 7 bases outside the gene matches.

This clonotype has at least ten counts. This sequence joins TRBV11-2 and TRBJ2-7; D may be TRBD1 or TRBD2 (6 bases each). This CDR3 has 19 amino acids. Germline V gene data show CDR1 as SGHAT and CDR2 as FQNNGV. Trimming pared 1 base from V and 4 bases from J, leaving 26 bases between. The DNA of the CDR3 is TGTGCCAGCAGCTTAGGTCGGGGGCGCAAAGTAGCGCTCGCTTACGAGCAGTACTTC. Protein: CASSLGRGRKVALAYEQYF.

This clonotype was seen a few times. The V call is TRBV7-3, the J call TRBJ1-2; a weak D match, TRBD1 (5 bases). The CDR3 extends over 16 amino acids. Deletions cut 1 base from V and 1 base from J, with 13 bases between. Germline CDR1 reads SGHTA; CDR2 reads FQGTGA. This CDR3 is CASSLRGGPFNYGYTF. The CDR3 DNA reads as TGTGCCAGCAGCTTAAGGGGCGGACCTTTTAACTATGGCTACACCTTC.

The rearrangement joins TRBV24-1 to TRBJ1-5; TRBD1 is a possible D gene (5 bases). V lost 5 bases, J lost 7 bases, and 11 bases lay in between. CDR1 and CDR2 (germline): KGHDR, SFDVKD. The CDR3 runs to 13 residues. CDR3 loop: CATSAGGGQPQHF. The DNA for the CDR3 is TGTGCCACCAGTGCGGGGGGAGGGCAGCCCCAGCATTTT.

Many counts were recorded for this clonotype. The chain couples TRBV5-1 to TRBJ2-7, with 7 nucleotides matching TRBD2. This CDR3 is built from 14 residues. Trimming removed 7 bases from V and 0 bases from J; junction bases left unmatched: 7. Per germline, CDR1 SGHRS and CDR2 YFSETQ. The CDR3 protein is CASGFSSGSYEQYF. The DNA for the CDR3 is TGCGCCAGCGGGTTTTCTAGCGGCTCCTACGAGCAGTACTTC. The full variable domain, rest sourced from reference TRBV5-1 and TRBJ2-7, is KAGVTQTPRYLIKTRGQQVTLSCSPISGHRSVSWYQQTPGQGLQFLFEYFSETQRNKGNFPGRFSGRQFSNSRSEMNVSTLELGDSALYLCASGFSSGSYEQYFGPGTRLTVT.

This clonotype was detected ten times or more. The CDR3 sequence is CASSSRDRAYTIYF. The CDR3 coding sequence is TGTGCCAGCAGCTCCCGGGACAGGGCGTACACCATATATTTT. This chain joins TRBV7-6 and TRBJ1-3, with 9 bases fitting TRBD1. Trimming cost V 4 bases and J 8 bases; bases outside gene matches: 6. The germline gives CDR1 SGHVS, CDR2 FNYEAQ. There are 14 residues in the CDR3.

This clonotype was found many times. The gene calls are TRBV2 and TRBJ2-6; maybe TRBD1 (7 bases). The length of the CDR3 is 20 residues. Germline V gene sequence: CDR1 SNHLY, CDR2 FYNNEI. V dropped 9 bases and J dropped 0 bases, with 27 bases sitting between them. Here the CDR3 DNA reads TGTGCCAGTGTCCCAAGGACGCCGCCAGGGGGGTACTCTGGGGCCAACGTCCTGACTTTC. It yields the protein CASVPRTPPGGYSGANVLTF.

V is TRBV9 and J is TRBJ1-4; 8 bases line up with TRBD1. Germline V gene lookup returns CDR1 SGDLS and CDR2 YYNGEE. This CDR3 spans 14 amino acids. Unmatched junction bases numbered 1, after V lost 0 bases and J lost 6 bases. CDR3 DNA: TGTGCCAGCAGCGTAGCAGGGGGCGATGAAAAACTGTTTTTT. It translates to CASSVAGGDEKLFF.

This clonotype has just a few counts. The J gene is TRBJ2-7, the V gene TRBV19, with D uncertain. With 5 bases removed from V and 0 bases from J, the gap between germline ends came to 11 bases. From germline, CDR1 is LNHDA and CDR2 SQIVND (reference sequence). The CDR3 consists of 14 residues. CDR3 residues: CASSQAPSSYEQYF. For the CDR3, the DNA is TGTGCCAGTAGTCAAGCGCCGAGCTCCTACGAGCAGTACTTC.

The sample holds many counts of this clonotype. This sequence joins TRBV12-3 or TRBV12-4 and TRBJ2-1, with D perhaps given as TRBD1 or TRBD2 (5 bases each). V lost 5 bases to trimming and J lost 1 base, with 9 bases between them. The CDR3 length is 14 residues. The CDR3 sequence is CASSQGGSYNEQFF. The CDR3 DNA reads as TGTGCCAGCAGTCAGGGCGGGTCCTACAATGAGCAGTTCTTC.

This clonotype was recorded many times. The CDR3 nucleotides are TGTGCCAGCAGCTCCGAGACAGGGGGTACTGAAGCTTTCTTT. This codes for CASSSETGGTEAFF. The chain recombines TRBV5-6 with TRBJ1-1; 9 positions agree with TRBD1. The V and J ends lost 3 bases and 5 bases, in that order; junction bases with no gene match: 5. From germline, CDR1 is SGHDT and CDR2 YYEEEE. CDR3 size: 14 residues.

This clonotype was observed a few times. The chain carries TRBV2 and TRBJ1-4, with D perhaps TRBD1 (5 bases). Per germline, CDR1 SNHLY and CDR2 FYNNEI. This CDR3 is 16 amino acids long. The V end was cut by 3 bases, the J end by 7 bases, with 18 bases between. In DNA form, the CDR3 reads TGTGCCAGCAGTGAGGGTACGCACAGCAGGGCTGAAAAACTGTTTTTT. This codes for CASSEGTHSRAEKLFF. The full variable domain, completed using reference TRBV2 and TRBJ1-4, is EPEVTQTPSHQVTQMGQEVILRCVPISNHLYFYWYRQILGQKVEFLVSFYNNEISEKSEIFDDQFSVERPDGSNFTLKIRSTKLEDSAMYFCASSEGTHSRAEKLFFGSGTQLSVL.

The rearrangement uses TRBV11-3 and TRBJ2-7; 7 bases line up with TRBD1. This CDR3 contains 14 residues. V was pared by 5 bases and J by 1 base, with 5 bases of the junction left unmatched. CDR1 is SGHNT and CDR2 is YENEEA in the germline V gene. DNA of the CDR3: TGTGCCAGCAGCATCGGGACAGCTTCCTACGAGCAGTACTTC. Its protein product is CASSIGTASYEQYF.

This clonotype came up many times. The V call is TRBV5-8, the J call TRBJ2-3; 10 bases agree with TRBD1. This CDR3 has 15 residues. CDR1 SGHTS and CDR2 YDEGEE come from the germline V gene. V shed 3 bases, J shed 4 bases, and the junction held 5 bases outside the gene matches. The CDR3 protein is CASSWEDRGADTQYF. CDR3 nucleotides: TGTGCCAGCAGCTGGGAGGACAGGGGGGCAGATACGCAGTATTTT.

This clonotype has ten or more counts. J is TRBJ1-2 and V is TRBV5-6; no reliable D call. This CDR3 has 16 amino acids. V was cut by 4 bases and J by 5 bases, with 21 bases left in between. The germline gives CDR1 SGHDT, CDR2 YYEEEE. CDR3 in amino acids: CASSTPAVNGQYGYTF. CDR3 bases: TGTGCCAGCAGCACCCCCGCCGTGAACGGTCAGTATGGCTACACCTTC.